These 28 T cell receptor beta chains were sequenced from one sample in a study of blood T cell repertoires in COVID-19. Produced via immunoSEQ multiplex PCR; TCRdb's table is partial and in-frame only. The profile covers a few hundred thousand clones, with around 89% appearing a single time and around 2% taken by the ten largest. The sample was PBMCs or T cells enriched from blood (not recorded which). Receptor source: a woman aged 60-70 years in a cohort exposed to, infected with or recovered from COVID-19 (not recorded which).

The genes are TRBV6-5 and TRBJ2-3, with a possible D match to TRBD2 (5 bases). Trimming pared 6 bases from V and 3 bases from J, leaving 10 bases between. Germline V CDR1 and CDR2: MNHEY, SVGAGI. This CDR3 is 13 amino acids long. The DNA of the CDR3 is TGTGCCAGCAGGGTGACGGGGACAGATACGCAGTATTTT. Protein: CASRVTGTDTQYF.

This clone showed up just once. J is TRBJ1-1 and V is TRBV14; D call uncertain. This CDR3 region has 16 residues. Trimming left V 1 base short and J 2 bases short, with 14 bases between. CDR1 SGHDN and CDR2 FVKESK come from the germline V gene. CDR3 residues: CASSQVLPRSNTEAFF. The CDR3 DNA follows: TGTGCCAGCAGCCAAGTGCTACCTAGATCAAACACTGAAGCTTTCTTT.

The rearrangement uses TRBV14 and TRBJ2-2; D may be TRBD2 (5 bases). The V gene lost 1 base and the J gene lost 4 bases, with 19 bases spanning the gap. Germline-derived CDR1 and CDR2 are SGHDN and FVKESK. The CDR3 loop spans 18 amino acids. CDR3 in amino acids: CASSQAYFASIGTGELFF. CDR3 sequence (DNA): TGTGCCAGCAGCCAAGCCTATTTTGCTAGCATCGGCACCGGGGAGCTGTTTTTT.

The V gene is TRBV4-1, the J gene TRBJ1-1, with no clear D. CDR3 size: 15 residues. The V and J ends lost 0 bases and 0 bases respectively, with 8 bases between them. Germline V gene lookup returns CDR1 MGHRA and CDR2 YSYEKL. This CDR3 is CASSQDASLNTEAFF. CDR3 in DNA: TGCGCCAGCAGCCAAGATGCCAGTCTGAACACTGAAGCTTTCTTT.

V and J are TRBV7-8 and TRBJ1-5; 7 bases line up with TRBD1. The germline V gene has CDR1 SGHVS and CDR2 FQNEAQ. The CDR3 contains 18 residues. Unmatched junction bases numbered 13, after V lost 5 bases and J lost 0 bases. The CDR3 region has the DNA TGTGCCAGCAGCGTAGGACCACAGGGGATTTATAGCAATCAGCCCCAGCATTTT. Translated, it gives CASSVGPQGIYSNQPQHF.

The chain joins TRBV24-1 to TRBJ1-3; D remains unclear. The V end lost 2 bases, the J end lost 6 bases, and 7 bases lay between the germline ends. The CDR3 covers 13 residues. Germline loops: CDR1 KGHDR, CDR2 SFDVKD. The CDR3 sequence is CATSDSLANTIYF. In DNA, the CDR3 is TGTGCCACCAGTGATTCCCTAGCAAACACCATATATTTT.

The gene calls are TRBV4-3 and TRBJ2-7, with D possibly matching TRBD2 (6 bases). Per germline, CDR1 LGHNA and CDR2 YSLEER. V dropped 0 bases and J dropped 2 bases, with 11 bases sitting between them. The CDR3 has 15 residues. The DNA of the CDR3 is TGCGCCAGCAGCCAAGAGCCGGGAGAACCCTACGAGCAGTACTTC. This translates into CASSQEPGEPYEQYF.

The chain combines TRBV5-1 with TRBJ2-3; 10 positions match TRBD2. This CDR3 is 17 amino acids long. V lost 0 bases to trimming and J lost 1 base; unmatched junction nucleotides: 5. CDR1 and CDR2 from the germline V gene are SGHRS and YFSETQ. CDR3 coding DNA: TGCGCCAGCAGCTTGGAACTAGCGGGGACTGGCACAGATACGCAGTATTTT. Amino acid sequence: CASSLELAGTGTDTQYF.

The chain links TRBV19 to TRBJ1-1; D is undetermined. Trimming took 2 bases from V and 2 from J, leaving 12 bases between them. The germline V gene has CDR1 LNHDA and CDR2 SQIVND (reference sequence). The CDR3 consists of 15 residues. CDR3 bases: TGTGCCAGTAGTATAAGAGCAGGTCTAAACACTGAAGCTTTCTTT. Translated: CASSIRAGLNTEAFF. The complete variable domain, with remaining parts taken from reference TRBV19 and TRBJ1-1, reads DGGITQSPKYLFRKEGQNVTLSCEQNLNHDAMYWYRQDPGQGLRLIYYSQIVNDFQKGDIAEGYSVSREKKESFPLTVTSAQKNPTAFYLCASSIRAGLNTEAFFGQGTRLTVV.

A word on this clone: Different DNA sequences within this sample yield the same CDR3. The V and J genes are TRBV5-1 and TRBJ2-1; D unresolved. Trimming removed 0 bases from V and 0 bases from J, with 7 bases in between. Germline lookup yields CDR1 SGHRS and CDR2 YFSETQ. The CDR3 contains 15 residues. The CDR3 spells CASSLGGSSYNEQFF. The CDR3 DNA reads as TGCGCCAGCAGCTTGGGAGGAAGCTCCTACAATGAGCAGTTCTTC.

V and J are TRBV7-3 and TRBJ2-1, with TRBD1 matching 7 bases. V trimming: 5 bases; J trimming: 0 bases; junction bases outside the gene matches: 7. The CDR3 has 16 amino acids. Per germline, CDR1 SGHTA and CDR2 FQGTGA. In DNA, the CDR3 is TGTGCCAGCAGCACGACAGGGTCGAGCTCCTACAATGAGCAGTTCTTC. Protein: CASSTTGSSSYNEQFF.

The chain links TRBV28 to TRBJ2-1; 7 nucleotides agree with TRBD2. This CDR3 has 14 amino acids. Germline CDR1 and CDR2: MDHEN and SYDVKM. V lost 8 bases, J lost 3 bases, and 7 bases stayed unmatched. This CDR3 reads CASHPERDYNEQFF. The CDR3 bases are TGTGCCAGCCACCCAGAGCGGGACTACAATGAGCAGTTCTTC. Combining the CDR3 with reference TRBV28 and TRBJ2-1 gives the whole variable domain DVKVTQSSRYLVKRTGEKVFLECVQDMDHENMFWYRQDPGLGLRLIYFSYDVKMKEKGDIPEGYSVSREKKERFSLILESASTNQTSMYLCASHPERDYNEQFFGPGTRLTVL.

The V gene is TRBV7-3, the J gene TRBJ2-6; tentatively, D is TRBD1 (6 bases). Trimming removed 5 bases at V and 3 bases at J, with 8 bases between. The germline gives CDR1 SGHTA, CDR2 FQGTGA. The CDR3 is 14 residues long. In DNA, the CDR3 is TGTGCCAGCAGCAAGGACAGTGGGGCCAACGTCCTGACTTTC. Residues: CASSKDSGANVLTF.

This chain joins TRBV7-2 and TRBJ1-1, with a tentative D call TRBD1 (6 bases). From germline, CDR1 is SGHTA and CDR2 FQGNSA. V was clipped by 1 base and J by 8 bases, with 11 bases between them. This CDR3 is 13 amino acids long. The CDR3 spells CASSLGGGSEAFF. As DNA, the CDR3 is TGTGCCAGCAGCTTAGGAGGGGGATCCGAAGCTTTCTTT.

This chain uses TRBV28 with TRBJ1-1; the D is unclear. The CDR3 totals 13 residues. The V and J ends lost 7 bases and 3 bases respectively, with 12 bases between them. Germline V gene lookup returns CDR1 MDHEN and CDR2 SYDVKM. The CDR3 spells CASMRVRDTEAFF. The DNA of the CDR3 is TGTGCCAGCATGCGGGTTCGGGACACTGAAGCTTTCTTT.

In nucleotides, the CDR3 is TGTGCCAGCAGTCCGTACTCTGGAAACACCATATATTTT. Translating gives CASSPYSGNTIYF. The rearrangement joins TRBV27 to TRBJ1-3, with D unclear. The CDR3 extends over 13 amino acids. Germline CDR1 reads MNHEY; CDR2 reads SMNVEV (reference sequence). V lost 5 bases and J lost 0, with 5 bases in between.

The J gene is TRBJ2-1, the V gene TRBV7-8, with TRBD1 as a possible D gene (5 bases). Germline V gene data show CDR1 as SGHVS and CDR2 as FQNEAQ. V lost 0 bases, J lost 16 bases, and 19 bases lay in between. The CDR3 runs to 14 residues. CDR3 sequence: CASSLAQGAYVRFF. Written as DNA, the CDR3 is TGTGCCAGCAGCTTAGCGCAGGGCGCTTACGTTAGATTCTTC.

The chain couples TRBV18 to TRBJ1-5; tentatively, D is TRBD1 (6 bases). Germline assignment: CDR1 KGHSH and CDR2 LQKENI. Trimming stripped 4 bases from V and 3 bases from J, with 13 bases between. CDR3 size: 15 residues. CDR3 protein: CASSLLGQLNQPQHF. CDR3 nucleotide sequence: TGTGCCAGCTCACTACTAGGACAGCTCAATCAGCCCCAGCATTTT.

V and J are TRBV6-5 and TRBJ2-1, with 11 bases that match TRBD2. V lost 2 bases to trimming and J lost 5 bases; unmatched junction nucleotides: 5. CDR1 MNHEY and CDR2 SVGAGI come from the germline V gene. This CDR3 has 16 amino acids. For the CDR3, the DNA is TGTGCCAGCAGTTACAGGGGGACTAGCGGCCACAATGAGCAGTTCTTC. It yields the protein CASSYRGTSGHNEQFF.

The rearrangement links TRBV14 to TRBJ1-6; TRBD1 might be the D (6 bases). Germline V gene lookup returns CDR1 SGHDN and CDR2 FVKESK. CDR3 length: 15 residues. Trimming took off 4 bases at V and 8 bases at J, with 15 bases between the two ends. As DNA, the CDR3 is TGTGCCAGCAGCCCCCGGACAGCGTCTCATTCACCCCTCCACTTT. It yields the protein CASSPRTASHSPLHF.

This clone was recorded once. The chain links TRBV11-2 to TRBJ2-7; 8 bases align to TRBD2. From germline, CDR1 is SGHAT and CDR2 FQNNGV. J was trimmed by 3 bases and V by 5 bases; bases with no gene match: 6. CDR3 length equals 14 residues. CDR3 residues: CASSTGTSSYEQYF. In DNA form, the CDR3 reads TGTGCCAGCAGCACAGGGACTAGTAGCTACGAGCAGTACTTC.

This clone was found once. The rearrangement links TRBV23-1 to TRBJ2-4; the match to TRBD1 covers 9 bases. TRBV23-1 qualifies as an ORF whose function is uncertain. The CDR3 is made up of 16 amino acids. V trimming: 4 bases; J trimming: 4 bases; junction bases outside the gene matches: 8. DNA of the CDR3: TGCGCCAGCAGTCTCTCCGACAGGGGGGGTAAAAACATTCAGTACTTC. Translating gives CASSLSDRGGKNIQYF.

The V and J genes are TRBV18 and TRBJ2-7, with 11 bases that match TRBD1. J gave up 7 bases and V 4 bases, and 9 bases lay outside the gene matches. This CDR3 has 15 residues. The germline CDR1 and CDR2 sequences are KGHSH and LQKENI. For the CDR3, the DNA is TGTGCCAGCTCACTGCCCGGGACAGGGGGGAGTGAGCAGTACTTC. Amino acid sequence: CASSLPGTGGSEQYF.

The chain employs TRBV19 and TRBJ1-2, with D unclear. The CDR3 is made up of 12 amino acids. The germline V gene has CDR1 LNHDA and CDR2 SQIVND (reference sequence). Trimming removed 4 bases at V and 6 bases at J, with 9 bases between. CDR3 region: CASSKSEDGYTF. In DNA, the CDR3 is TGTGCCAGTAGTAAGTCAGAGGATGGCTACACCTTC.

The gene calls are TRBV5-1 and TRBJ1-2, with TRBD1 identical over 11 bases. The CDR3 spans 15 residues. J was trimmed by 4 bases and V by 2 bases; bases with no gene match: 4. Germline values: CDR1 SGHRS, CDR2 YFSETQ. CDR3 protein: CASSFGQGAPYGYTF. The CDR3 bases are TGCGCCAGCAGCTTCGGACAGGGGGCCCCCTATGGCTACACCTTC.

The V and J genes are TRBV2 and TRBJ2-4; D is undetermined. Per the germline V gene, CDR1 is SNHLY and CDR2 is FYNNEI. The CDR3 runs 13 residues. Trimming left V 3 bases short and J 9 bases short, with 12 bases between. The CDR3, as DNA: TGTGCCAGCAGTGACGGCGGCTTGGGCATTCAGTACTTC. This gives the protein CASSDGGLGIQYF. The complete variable domain, with remaining parts taken from reference TRBV2 and TRBJ2-4, reads EPEVTQTPSHQVTQMGQEVILRCVPISNHLYFYWYRQILGQKVEFLVSFYNNEISEKSEIFDDQFSVERPDGSNFTLKIRSTKLEDSAMYFCASSDGGLGIQYFGAGTRLSVL.

The chain combines TRBV10-1 with TRBJ2-1; D is unclear. The germline V and J ends were trimmed by 5 bases and 5 bases, with 10 bases remaining between them. The germline V gene has CDR1 WNHNN and CDR2 SYGVQD (reference sequence). The CDR3 spans 13 residues. In nucleotides, the CDR3 is TGCGCCAGCAGTATCGAACCGGACAATGAGCAGTTCTTC. Its translation is CASSIEPDNEQFF.

V gene TRBV19 combines with J gene TRBJ2-6; 10 nucleotides match TRBD1. From germline, CDR1 is LNHDA and CDR2 SQIVND (reference sequence). The CDR3 runs 19 residues. The trim removed 5 bases at V and 4 bases at J, leaving 14 bases unmatched. In nucleotides, the CDR3 is TGTGCCAGTAGTCCCCGGACAGGGGGGTCCCTCTCCGGGGCCAACGTCCTGACTTTC. This codes for CASSPRTGGSLSGANVLTF.